The 29 T cell receptor beta chains below all came from one sample that was sequenced in a study of T cell responses to AZD1222 COVID-19 vaccine. The data were produced by immunoSEQ multiplex PCR, yet TCRdb's version contains in-frame clones alone and is incomplete. The data hold roughly 170,000 clones, with just over 85% observed a single time. Sequences were derived from peripheral blood, sampled on day 0 of AZD1222 vaccination. The receptors were gathered from an adult in good health.

V is TRBV30 and J is TRBJ2-7; TRBD2 is a possible D gene (6 bases). Trimming pared 3 bases from V and 6 bases from J, leaving 15 bases between. Germline assignment: CDR1 GTSNPN and CDR2 SVGIG (reference sequence). CDR3 length equals 13 residues. The CDR3 nucleotides are TGTGCCTGGAGCTTGCGCGGGACGGGCGAGCAGTACTTC. Its translation is CAWSLRGTGEQYF.

In nucleotides, the CDR3 is TGTGCCAGCAGTTCCGGGATTGTTAATTCACCCCTCCACTTT. Residues: CASSSGIVNSPLHF. The chain couples TRBV6-4 to TRBJ1-6; no reliable D call. The CDR3 runs 14 residues. Trimming took off 5 bases at V and 6 bases at J, with 11 bases between the two ends. In germline, CDR1 is MRHNA, CDR2 SNTAGT.

J is TRBJ2-1 and V is TRBV2; either TRBD1 or TRBD2 may fit D (6 bases each). The CDR3 spans 16 residues. V shed 2 bases and J shed 7 bases, with 18 bases lying between them. Germline V gene lookup returns CDR1 SNHLY and CDR2 FYNNEI. The CDR3 sequence: CASSEWRGGRVNEQFF. The CDR3 DNA reads as TGTGCCAGCAGTGAATGGCGAGGGGGGCGCGTAAATGAGCAGTTCTTC.

The J gene is TRBJ1-1, the V gene TRBV6-5; D may be TRBD1 (6 bases). Germline values: CDR1 MNHEY, CDR2 SVGAGI. Trimming cost V 6 bases and J 3 bases, with 17 bases left between them. The CDR3 length is 15 residues. CDR3 protein: CASSRSTGMDTEAFF. Written as DNA, the CDR3 is TGTGCCAGCAGCCGCTCTACAGGGATGGACACTGAAGCTTTCTTT.

The rearrangement uses TRBV5-6 and TRBJ1-1, with D unresolved. Germline CDR1 is SGHDT and CDR2 is YYEEEE. Trimming pared 3 bases from V and 6 bases from J, leaving 12 bases between. There are 13 residues in the CDR3. This chain's CDR3 is CASSSRVKPEAFF. CDR3 DNA: TGTGCCAGCAGCTCCAGAGTGAAGCCTGAAGCTTTCTTT.

This chain joins TRBV7-9 and TRBJ2-1; 15 bases map to TRBD2. CDR3 length equals 19 residues. The ends lost 1 base at V and 0 bases at J; junction bases unmatched: 4. From germline, CDR1 is SEHNR and CDR2 FQNEAQ (reference sequence). DNA of the CDR3: TGTGCCAGCAGCTTAGGAGGGACTAGCGGGAGGTTCTCCTACAATGAGCAGTTCTTC. Protein sequence: CASSLGGTSGRFSYNEQFF.

This chain connects TRBV2 to TRBJ1-4; 7 bases line up with TRBD1. The CDR3 contains 14 residues. V lost 5 bases and J lost 5; bases outside the gene matches: 5. Germline-derived CDR1 and CDR2 are SNHLY and FYNNEI. In nucleotides, the CDR3 is TGTGCCAGCAGTACACAGGGGAGCAATGAAAAACTGTTTTTT. Translation gives CASSTQGSNEKLFF.

This clone was counted only a few times. This chain joins TRBV2 and TRBJ2-7; no clear D gene. This CDR3 has 13 amino acids. Between the trimmed V and J ends, which lost 2 bases and 7 bases, there was a span of 12 bases. Germline CDR1 and CDR2: SNHLY and FYNNEI. CDR3 sequence: CASSETLLGEQYF. CDR3 coding DNA: TGTGCCAGCAGTGAAACCCTCCTTGGTGAGCAGTACTTC.

V usage is TRBV7-2 and J usage is TRBJ1-5; 9 bases match TRBD1. V lost 5 bases to trimming and J lost 10 bases; unmatched junction nucleotides: 9. This CDR3 has 14 residues. Germline loops: CDR1 SGHTA, CDR2 FQGNSA. This CDR3 reads CASSPRTGEGPQHF. DNA of the CDR3: TGTGCCAGCAGCCCCCGGACAGGGGAGGGCCCCCAGCATTTT.

The rearrangement links TRBV28 to TRBJ2-1; D perhaps matches TRBD1 (7 bases). With 6 bases removed from V and 3 bases from J, the gap between germline ends came to 9 bases. The germline V gene encodes CDR1 MDHEN and CDR2 SYDVKM. CDR3 length: 13 amino acids. The CDR3 sequence: CASRRDSYNEQFF. CDR3 coding DNA: TGTGCCAGCAGGCGGGACAGCTACAATGAGCAGTTCTTC.

A single count supports this clone. The chain has TRBV6-5 and TRBJ1-3; the D is unclear. Germline V CDR1 and CDR2: MNHEY, SVGAGI. This CDR3 is 13 amino acids long. The V gene lost 4 bases and the J gene lost 0 bases, with 4 bases spanning the gap. The DNA for the CDR3 is TGTGCCAGCAGTTTTGGCTCTGGAAACACCATATATTTT. Its protein is CASSFGSGNTIYF.

The V gene is TRBV7-9, the J gene TRBJ1-5; 9 bases are a match to TRBD1. The CDR3 is made up of 17 amino acids. V lost 5 bases and J lost 6; bases outside the gene matches: 14. CDR1 is SEHNR, CDR2 FQNEAQ, per germline (reference sequence). CDR3 sequence (DNA): TGTGCCAGCAGCCCGGGGACAGGGTCGTTGAGGGTTCAGCCCCAGCATTTT. Its protein is CASSPGTGSLRVQPQHF.

The V call is TRBV7-3, the J call TRBJ2-3, with 9 bases identical to TRBD1. The CDR3 runs to 13 residues. J gave up 7 bases and V 6 bases, and 5 bases lay outside the gene matches. Germline V CDR1 and CDR2: SGHTA, FQGTGA. The CDR3 bases are TGTGCCAGCAGTACCGACAGGGGGAATACGCAGTATTTT. This codes for CASSTDRGNTQYF.

CDR3 in amino acids: CASSPEGTKNIQYF. Here the CDR3 DNA reads TGTGCCAGCAGCCCCGAAGGAACCAAAAACATTCAGTACTTC. V is TRBV9 and J is TRBJ2-4; D gene uncertain. Germline V gene sequence: CDR1 SGDLS, CDR2 YYNGEE. Trimming removed 4 bases from V and 2 bases from J, with 10 bases in between. The CDR3 sequence is 14 residues long.

The rearrangement links TRBV6-1 to TRBJ2-7, with no clear D. Germline V lookup: CDR1 MNHNS, CDR2 SASEGT. The CDR3 extends over 17 amino acids. With 1 base removed from V and 2 bases from J, the gap between germline ends came to 18 bases. CDR3 amino acids: CASSEDTIARRPYEQYF. The CDR3, as DNA: TGTGCCAGCAGTGAAGATACGATCGCTAGGAGACCCTACGAGCAGTACTTC.

V usage is TRBV14 and J usage is TRBJ1-4; 8 nucleotides align to TRBD1. The CDR3 runs to 16 residues. Germline values: CDR1 SGHDN, CDR2 FVKESK. V lost 5 bases and J lost 1; bases outside the gene matches: 6. The CDR3 bases are TGTGCCAGCAGCTCCGGACAGGGAGTAACTAATGAAAAACTGTTTTTT. Residues: CASSSGQGVTNEKLFF.

V and J are TRBV28 and TRBJ1-5; D possibly corresponds to TRBD1 (6 bases). The CDR3 spans 16 residues. V was trimmed by 6 bases and J by 1 base, leaving 16 bases between them. Germline CDR1 is MDHEN and CDR2 is SYDVKM. The CDR3 here is CASSPPPGQSNQPQHF. CDR3 DNA: TGTGCCAGCAGCCCCCCCCCAGGACAGAGCAATCAGCCCCAGCATTTT.

CDR3 protein: CARSLESGQGSYSNQPQHF. CDR3 bases: TGTGCCAGAAGCTTAGAGTCCGGACAGGGGTCGTATAGCAATCAGCCCCAGCATTTT. J is TRBJ1-5 and V is TRBV7-5; TRBD1 is the table's D call and was not checked against the DNA. TRBV7-5 is a known pseudogene. This CDR3 region has 19 residues.

The chain recombines TRBV6-5 with TRBJ2-6; TRBD1 might be the D (5 bases). V shed 2 bases and J shed 0 bases, with 8 bases lying between them. This CDR3 region has 16 residues. Germline loops: CDR1 MNHEY, CDR2 SVGAGI. The CDR3 nucleotides are TGTGCCAGCAGTTACGCCCAGGGCTCTGGGGCCAACGTCCTGACTTTC. Encoded protein: CASSYAQGSGANVLTF.

The genes are TRBV2 and TRBJ2-2; D uncertain. Trimming removed 7 bases at V and 0 bases at J, with 12 bases between. The CDR3 sequence is 15 residues long. The germline CDR1 and CDR2 sequences are SNHLY and FYNNEI. CDR3 sequence (DNA): TGTGCCAGCACATATGCCAGCGCGAACACCGGGGAGCTGTTTTTT. Protein product: CASTYASANTGELFF. Together with reference TRBV2 and TRBJ2-2, the CDR3 gives the full variable domain: EPEVTQTPSHQVTQMGQEVILRCVPISNHLYFYWYRQILGQKVEFLVSFYNNEISEKSEIFDDQFSVERPDGSNFTLKIRSTKLEDSAMYFCASTYASANTGELFFGEGSRLTVL.

This rearrangement joins TRBV10-1 to TRBJ2-5, with unresolved D. The CDR3 has 15 amino acids. V was trimmed by 0 bases and J by 4 bases, leaving 12 bases between them. Germline V CDR1 and CDR2: WNHNN, SYGVQD (reference sequence). Here the CDR3 reads CASSESSTLRETQYF. DNA for the CDR3: TGCGCCAGCAGTGAGTCTTCGACCTTGAGAGAGACCCAGTACTTC.

The genes are TRBV10-1 and TRBJ2-5, with 9 positions matching TRBD1. The CDR3 has 14 amino acids. With 5 bases clipped from V and 5 bases from J, the junction kept 6 bases outside the gene matches. Germline values: CDR1 WNHNN, CDR2 SYGVQD (reference sequence). This CDR3 is CASSRTGAGETQYF. CDR3 nucleotides: TGCGCCAGCAGTCGGACAGGGGCAGGGGAGACCCAGTACTTC.

This chain joins TRBV11-2 and TRBJ1-3, with D possibly being TRBD1 (6 bases). The CDR3 covers 18 residues. V dropped 2 bases and J dropped 0 bases, with 17 bases sitting between them. Per germline, CDR1 SGHAT and CDR2 FQNNGV. CDR3 bases: TGTGCCAGCAGCTTACCGTGGTCCGGGGGCGGCTCTGGAAACACCATATATTTT. As protein: CASSLPWSGGGSGNTIYF. Full variable domain (remainder filled in from reference TRBV11-2 and TRBJ1-3): EAGVAQSPRYKIIEKRQSVAFWCNPISGHATLYWYQQILGQGPKLLIQFQNNGVVDDSQLPKDRFSAERLKGVDSTLKIQPAKLEDSAVYLCASSLPWSGGGSGNTIYFGEGSWLTVV.

The chain joins TRBV11-2 to TRBJ2-1; TRBD2 matches at 7 bases. CDR3 length: 11 amino acids. J was trimmed by 13 bases and V by 3 bases; bases with no gene match: 3. Germline V gene data show CDR1 as SGHAT and CDR2 as FQNNGV. The CDR3 bases are TGTGCCAGCAGCTTGCGGGAGAAACAGTTCTTC. Translated, it gives CASSLREKQFF.

This clone was counted a single time. V and J are TRBV7-9 and TRBJ2-3; 11 bases fit TRBD2. From germline, CDR1 is SEHNR and CDR2 FQNEAQ (reference sequence). V was pared by 5 bases and J by 4 bases, with 20 bases of the junction left unmatched. CDR3 length equals 20 residues. As DNA, the CDR3 is TGTGCCAGCAGCACGATGGGGACTAGCGGAGGGATGTTGGTATCAGATACGCAGTATTTT. Its translation: CASSTMGTSGGMLVSDTQYF.

Here the CDR3 DNA reads TGCGCCAGCAGCCACGGAAGGACAGGGGAATACGAGCAGTACTTC. Translating it yields CASSHGRTGEYEQYF. The chain combines TRBV4-3 with TRBJ2-7; 9 nucleotides agree with TRBD1. The CDR3 consists of 15 residues. CDR1 LGHNA and CDR2 YSLEER come from the germline V gene. With V trimmed by 3 bases and J by 4 bases, 7 bases remained unmatched.

The chain combines TRBV15 with TRBJ1-4; TRBD1 agrees at 8 bases. Looked up from germline, CDR1 is LNHNV and CDR2 is YYDKDF (reference sequence). The CDR3 is 15 residues long. Losses at the gene ends were 3 bases for V and 7 bases for J; bases not matched to a gene: 7. CDR3 in amino acids: CATSRDRVWGEKLFF. CDR3 sequence (DNA): TGTGCCACCAGCAGGGACAGGGTCTGGGGTGAAAAACTGTTTTTT.

The J gene is TRBJ2-1, the V gene TRBV7-8; 9 bases line up with TRBD2. Germline CDR1 is SGHVS and CDR2 is FQNEAQ. The CDR3 is 19 amino acids. V was clipped by 7 bases and J by 0 bases; unmatched bases: 16. CDR3 protein: CASIQGASGALSSYNEQFF. In DNA form, the CDR3 reads TGTGCCAGCATCCAAGGGGCTAGCGGGGCCCTGAGCTCCTACAATGAGCAGTTCTTC.

The rearrangement joins TRBV30 to TRBJ1-1, with a tentative D call TRBD1 (6 bases). This CDR3 has 13 amino acids. CDR1 and CDR2 (germline): GTSNPN, SVGIG (reference sequence). With 4 bases removed from V and 4 bases from J, the gap between germline ends came to 13 bases. The CDR3 region is CAWIKGVSTEAFF. In DNA, the CDR3 is TGTGCCTGGATAAAGGGGGTATCCACTGAAGCTTTCTTT.